This T cell receptor beta chain is from a study of shared T cell receptors in the human thymus. The repertoire was sequenced with immunoSEQ multiplex PCR; TCRdb's copy has only in-frame clones and lacks some. This sample carries 550,000 to 800,000 clones, approximately 85% of them seen once, and the ten largest clones take roughly 0.01%. V was pared by 1 base and J by 7 bases, with 7 bases of the junction left unmatched. This CDR3 is 15 amino acids long. From germline, CDR1 is SGHAT and CDR2 FQNNGV. This sample also belongs to another study, concerning human thymus T cells. From that study: Resections obtained during corrective heart surgery supplied the thymus tissue. Thymic and blood repertoires seemed to show skewed V and J gene use. Related research has reported that thymic repertoires overlap highly among unrelated individuals.

What was sequenced was thymocytes. The rearrangement links TRBV11-2 to TRBJ1-5; 7 nucleotides line up with TRBD1. The clonotype originates from a girl under three years old with a congenital heart defect. CDR3 amino acids: CASSLGQGKGQPQHF. The DNA for the CDR3 is TGTGCCAGCAGCTTAGGACAGGGTAAAGGGCAGCCCCAGCATTTT.